This T cell receptor (beta chain) was sequenced during a study of blood T cells in healthy people across ages (dated by TCRdb to 2015 to 2017). Some background on the complete study: In model experiments, roughly one uniquely barcoded TCR beta cDNA molecule per two T cells was captured by template switching. To track age-related changes in TCR beta repertoire diversity, the study relied on deep sequencing normalized with unique cDNA molecular identifiers. The donors were divided into four age groups: young (average around 16 years), middle-aged (roughly 42), aged (around 59) and long-lived (roughly 82). To avoid experimental bias, donors of different ages were spread randomly across the sequencing lanes. For two donors (one aged 18 to 29 and one aged 80 or older), the study analyzed two additional independent replicas of 1 million unique cDNA reads from the same blood draw.

The library was prepared using 5' RACE. TCRdb records Illumina HiSeq 2500 as the sequencer. A second roughly 6 to 11 cycle PCR used a sample-barcoded 5' primer and a J-beta primer mix. A template-switch 5' adaptor carrying 12 random nucleotides introduced a unique molecular identifier onto each TCR beta cDNA molecule. Each sample yielded at least 3 million CDR3-containing paired-end reads. First-strand cDNA synthesis was performed from all RNA using the Mint cDNA synthesis kit, with priming by a TRBC-specific oligonucleotide. After uracil-DNA glycosylase treatment, a first 18-cycle PCR used universal primers M1SS and BC2_uni_R on all cDNA. In the paper's pipeline: For normalization, 1 million high-quality reads were randomly selected from each sample, with every read carrying a distinct molecular identifier. Instead of being binned into consensus sequences, reads with shared molecular identifiers were discarded. MiTCR, run with a Q25 quality threshold and the strictest error-elimination algorithm, handled CDR3 identification, clonotype clustering and error correction. A nonparametric unseen species model using Euler transformation provided a lower-bound estimate of total TCR beta diversity. Using fastp trimming at Q25 and MiXCR clonotype assembly, TCRdb reanalyzed the public sequencing data and kept in-frame beta chains. Rows are combined by CDR3 protein, so each entry shows the most common genes and DNA. The V and J calls here are based on TCRdb, not the publication. The sample data list about 1.6 million distinct CDR3 sequences, and 34% of these were observed just once. The top ten hold approximately 11% of the sample.

V is pared back by 3 bases and J by 7 bases, with 11 bases lying between the germline termini. The cysteine opens and the phenylalanine closes a CDR3 of 13 amino acids. Left in the record is the CDR3 DNA by itself, 39 bases read in frame from the first base. A note on this clonotype: The specificity of this receptor is unknown. There are no base qualities to consult, and no much larger clone falls within one base.

Donors were 35 to 40 systemically healthy Caucasian individuals from Russia aged 6 to 90 years. Each donor gave 8 to 10 milliliters of peripheral blood, collected into EDTA-treated Vacutainer tubes. PBMCs were isolated by Ficoll-Paque density-gradient centrifugation, with at least 6 million obtained per sample. Trizol reagent was used to extract total RNA from the PBMCs, yielding at least 5.5 micrograms per sample. For every donor, flow cytometry on a PBMC aliquot measured the percentage of naive CD45RAhigh/CD27high T cells. Study-level results and caveats: Estimates of total diversity based on one million sequenced T cells were regarded as lower bounds and as underestimates. Compared with the aged group, more naive CD4+ T cells, fewer expanded clones and increased TCR diversity were shown by the long-lived group, suggesting age selection. There was a strong correlation between observed TCR beta diversity and the percentage of naive T cells measured by flow cytometry. Conclusive comparison of naive and antigen-experienced compartments was prevented by the profiling of bulk unsorted PBMCs. Observed TCR beta diversity per million T cells fell roughly linearly with age, and a significant reduction was already apparent by age roughly 40. Donor CMV infection status was unknown, potentially confounding age-related changes in expanded clonotypes.

This clonotype originated in a woman in her twenties or thirties in good health. Sequenced: blood. The chain joins TRBV12-3 or TRBV12-4 to TRBJ2-3; TRBD1 is perhaps the D gene, given 5 matching bases. The CDR3 protein: CASSFATVNTQYF. The sequence in DNA is TGTGCCAGCAGTTTCGCGACAGTCAATACGCAGTATTTT.